A single T cell receptor beta chain is shown here with its context. Its antigen is still unknown. Both about-4-week and about-12-week second-dose recipients were combined. CDR1 is SEHNR, CDR2 FQNEAQ, per germline (reference sequence). The CDR3 extends over 14 amino acids. Losses at the gene ends were 5 bases for V and 1 base for J; bases not matched to a gene: 4. The data stem from a study of T cell responses to AZD1222 COVID-19 vaccine. TCRdb keeps only in-frame clones here, not all; method: immunoSEQ multiplex PCR. The sample lists 100,000 to 150,000 clones; 65% to 90% were seen once. Study observations and caveats: Donors were chiefly white British, with a greater number of females, and clonal diversity was perhaps underestimated. Rises in breadth and depth of Spike-specific TCRs came after two AZD1222 doses.

The specimen comprised peripheral blood, sampled 28 days after the second AZD1222 dose. The source of this sequence is an adult who received the AZD1222 COVID-19 vaccine. The rearrangement joins TRBV7-9 to TRBJ1-2; 7 bases line up with TRBD1. The DNA for the CDR3 is TGTGCCAGCAGCCGGACAGGCTATAACTATGGCTACACCTTC. Translated: CASSRTGYNYGYTF.